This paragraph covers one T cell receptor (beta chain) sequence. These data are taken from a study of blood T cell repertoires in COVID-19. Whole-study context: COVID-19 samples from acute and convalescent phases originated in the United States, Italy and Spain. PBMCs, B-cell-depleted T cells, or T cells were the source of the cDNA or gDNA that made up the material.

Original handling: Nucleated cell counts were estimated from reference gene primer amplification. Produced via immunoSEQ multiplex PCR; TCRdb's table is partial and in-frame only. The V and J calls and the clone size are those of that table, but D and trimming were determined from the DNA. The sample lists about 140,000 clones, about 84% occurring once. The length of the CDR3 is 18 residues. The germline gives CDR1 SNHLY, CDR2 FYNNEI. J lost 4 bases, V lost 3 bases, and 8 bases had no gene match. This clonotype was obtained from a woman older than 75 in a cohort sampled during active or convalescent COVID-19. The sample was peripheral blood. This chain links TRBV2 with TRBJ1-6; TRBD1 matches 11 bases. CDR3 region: CASSDIGTGGKYNSPLHF. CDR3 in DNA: TGTGCCAGCAGTGATATCGGGACAGGGGGTAAATATAATTCACCCCTCCACTTT.